This TCR beta chain was observed in a study of T cells in Graves' hyperthyroidism and ophthalmopathy. Amplified TCR beta CDR3 regions came from RNA transcripts. The study used the HTBI primer set for a first-round RT-PCR of the TCR CDR3. TCRdb independently ran MiXCR on the multiplex PCR reads; one entry per CDR3 protein. This sample yields about 840,000 distinct CDR3 sequences, of which 35% to 45% are seen a single time; around 10% belongs to the top ten. This clonotype was picked up many times. Its specificity is unknown. Germline V gene data show CDR1 as SQVTM and CDR2 as ANQGSEA. The CDR3 loop spans 12 amino acids. Trimming cost V 4 bases and J 6 bases, with 12 bases left between them. Study-level findings and limits: Most thyroid-expanded clonotypes above 0.001 were also found in blood. Ophthalmopathy was model-predicted a median roughly 6.5 months pre-onset.

The sequenced sample consisted of blood. This sequence joins TRBV29-1 and TRBJ1-1, with D perhaps matching TRBD1 (5 bases). This TCR was recovered from a young man with Graves' hyperthyroidism. The CDR3, as DNA: TGCAGCGTTGTAAGGGGAAGATCTGAAGCTTTCTTT. Translation: CSVVRGRSEAFF.